The clone carrying this T cell receptor (beta chain) has a handful of counts. This CDR3 is 16 amino acids long. CDR1 and CDR2 (germline): SGHRS, YFSETQ. Trimming took 4 bases from V and 4 from J; bases not matched to a gene: 7. This record comes from a study of identical twins. TCRdb fed the 5' RACE reads into MiXCR, producing one record per CDR3 protein. This table has 500,000 to 550,000 distinct CDR3 sequences, roughly 21% appearing once. These data also featured in a second study, about T cells expressing NK-cell markers. That source notes: Sorted CD3+CD56+NKG2C+, CD3+CD56+NKG2C- and CD3+CD56-NKG2C+ T cells supplied TCR beta repertoires. One of the eight sequenced donors was seronegative, whereas the other seven were HCMV-seropositive. The use of an anti-gamma-delta TCR antibody, which was added in several experiments, restricted sorting to T cells expressing alpha-beta TCR.

The chain carries TRBV5-1 and TRBJ2-1, with 11 nucleotides matching TRBD2. This clonotype was sampled from a woman aged 18 to 35 in good health. The sequenced material came from CD4+ T cells sorted from blood. This CDR3 reads CASSRMTSGAYNEQFF. CDR3 coding DNA: TGCGCCAGCAGCCGAATGACTAGCGGGGCTTACAATGAGCAGTTCTTC.